This paragraph reports one T cell receptor (beta chain). The clone's antigen remains unknown. Per-base qualities were not stored, and no clone one base away is much larger. The sample comes from a study of cytomegalovirus exposure and HLA in healthy donors (dated by TCRdb to the late 2010s). Some background on the complete study: According to an earlier analysis of around 600 of the donors, 150 million to 200 million T cells yielded roughly 100 million unique TCR beta sequences and about 300 Gb of sequence data. Approximately 300 gigabases of sequencing data and approximately 85 million unique TCR sequences were included in an early release covering 550 to 800 HLA-typed donors. The genetic ancestry cluster associated with self-reported Caucasian donors included about four fifths of the 398 genotyped donors. The study aimed to test whether signatures of past pathogen exposure could be identified by cataloging public T cell receptors. Using immunosequencing, the study profiled T cell repertoires from some 670 subjects and related those repertoires to cytomegalovirus serostatus. A separate validation cohort of 100 to 150 different subjects was used in addition to the roughly 640-subject first cohort. The study combined high-throughput TCR immunosequencing, statistical association of individual TCRs with disease status, and machine learning to predict cytomegalovirus infection status. In a later analysis, previously published TCR beta repertoires from about 640 donors were re-analyzed and high-resolution HLA genotyping was added so that TCR occurrence patterns could be studied. Rather than drawing on any new phenotypic data, the later analysis identified candidate immune exposures from TCR beta sequences and the way those sequences occurred across donors. To decide whether each TCR beta V gene segment behaved as functional or pseudogenic, an earlier analysis of over 500 of the donors relied on high-throughput TCR beta sequencing. Donor age, sex, ethnicity and CMV serostatus were compiled alongside the repertoire data. Genome-wide SNP genotypes for about 60% of the roughly 670 donors were used in a later genetic analysis, which treated that subset as a discovery cohort. All discovery cohort repertoires had been generated using a single sequencing platform. HLA typing included class I and class II loci at four-digit resolution. The number of donors typed differed by locus, with roughly 629-640 for A, B, C, DRB1 and DQB1, more than 500 for DQA1, 600 to 610 for DPA1, and around 430 for DPB1. Because of strong linkage in the cohort, roughly five DR-DQ haplotypes were treated as single units for association and clustering. Among 300 to 500 genotyped donors of the cohort, an average of approximately 220,000 unique TCR beta nucleotide sequences was sequenced per donor, of which about 19% were non-productive.

CDR1 MNHEY and CDR2 SMNVEV were looked up in the germline V gene (reference sequence). The CDR3 goes from the cysteine to the phenylalanine over 16 residues. The kept DNA is CDR3 alone, 48 bases in frame from the first base. The germline V end is reduced by 4 bases and the J end by 2 bases; junction bases left unmatched: 5. The cohort comprised around 690 healthy bone marrow donors. All cohort members were sampled while nominally healthy, although unrecorded immune exposures were likely present. The donor tested CMV seropositive and was one of the 289 seropositive cohort members. A peripheral blood sample was collected from each donor, and TCR beta sequencing was performed on peripheral blood mononuclear cells. The Qiagen DNeasy Blood Extraction Kit was used to extract genomic DNA from the blood cell samples. The library was produced with the immunoSEQ multiplex PCR assay. The multiplex PCR relied on a mix of 60 forward primers for TCR Vbeta segments and 13 reverse primers for TCR Jbeta segments. Amplification of the CDR3 region of rearranged TCR beta genes was performed with a multiplex PCR assay on genomic DNA. The Illumina HiSeq System was used to sequence the amplified TCR beta libraries as 87-base-pair reads. Turning to the authors' computational methods: A later analysis tallied about 77 million unique TCR beta chains across the 666 repertoires, and approximately 9.9 million of those chains were shared by two or more donors. Raw reads were error-corrected and collapsed into unique sequences with a nearest-neighbor algorithm that merged closely related sequences to remove PCR and sequencing errors. CDR3 sequences were aligned to IMGT reference sequences to assign V, D and J gene segments. Each retained sequence needed at least a six-nucleotide match to both a V gene segment and a J gene segment. A rearrangement counted as productive if the CDR3 had no stop codons and remained in frame with V and J, and every other rearrangement counted as non-productive. Following IMGT convention, CDR3 was defined as the stretch from the second conserved V-encoded cysteine up to the conserved J-encoded phenylalanine. In an earlier analysis of 500 to 650 of the donors, sequences lacking an unambiguous match to a single V gene segment were excluded. An earlier analysis of almost 600 of the donors classified V segments as functional when productive rearrangements were above 56.7% and as segregating when the standard deviation between donors was above 5%. A statistical classification framework was built to diagnose cytomegalovirus status from the catalog of TCR beta chain sequences. In a later analysis, V and J genes were assigned by comparing TCR nucleotide sequences against IMGT/GENE-DB human TR gene sequences. Using the TCRdist pipeline, a later analysis assigned CDR3 sequences along with most-parsimonious VDJ recombination scenarios. A later analysis defined each TCR beta chain by its CDR3 amino acid sequence plus V-gene family, and excluded reads lacking a unique V-gene family. To address suspected cross-contamination and a sequencing artifact, a later analysis removed approximately 590 highly shared, low-generation-probability nucleotide sequences. In a later analysis, a clonal expansion index was calculated for each public chain from normalized within-repertoire ranks of inferred template counts. In a later analysis, generation probabilities were computed using a VDJ recombination model fitted to out-of-frame rearrangements, and the results were checked against IGoR. In a later analysis, hypergeometric tests were used to score TCR-TCR, TCR-HLA and TCR-CMV co-occurrence, with a repertoire-size bias correction applied to TCR pairs. In a later analysis, false discovery rates were estimated by permuting HLA or CMV assignments 20 times. In a later analysis, co-occurring TCRs were grouped using DBSCAN, and TCRdist sequence similarity was added for clustering within HLA-allele-positive subsets. Co-occurrence clustering excluded repertoires with fewer than 30,000 or more than 120,000 public chains, plus five with anomalous nucleotide sharing. TCRdb retrieved this table from immuneACCESS and kept in-frame rearrangements only. Not all clones are present; in checked studies, unresolved V genes account for under half, and no reason is known for the remainder. From that table come the V and J calls and clone size; the DNA was used to work out D and trimming. Recorded for this sample are 90,000 or so clones; about four fifths of them occurred a single time. The ten top clones hold more than 3% of the sample.

General findings and caveats noted by the study authors: A few of the identified cytomegalovirus-associated TCR beta chains were confirmed in vitro to be specific for cytomegalovirus antigens. Assigning TCR associations to individual alleles was difficult when HLA alleles, especially DR and DQ, strongly co-occurred. In a later analysis, several top co-occurrence clusters were reported to appear linked to parvovirus B19, influenza, CMV and Epstein-Barr virus. Some IMGT-functional V segments, including TRBV6-2 and TRBV6-3, could not be distinguished by the 87-base-pair reads and were therefore excluded. A later analysis associated 17,000 or so TCR beta sequences with specific HLA alleles at a false discovery rate of 0.05. Cytomegalovirus status was reported to be diagnosed by the classifier with high specificity and sensitivity in both the original and validation cohorts. Compared with the roughly 700-donor mean, donors in an Asian-associated ancestry cluster had fewer N-insertions in productive TCRs, according to a later genetic analysis. Most TCR sequences were observed very rarely across donors, whereas some public TCRs were present in many individuals. This cohort had only TCR beta chains sequenced, and the lack of alpha or paired-chain data limited which features could be detected. In a later genetic analysis, a missense DCLRE1C variant was associated with V-gene and J-gene trimming of TCR beta chains, and the association was replicated in an independent cohort. A cluster of highly shared sequence variants was judged likely to be a technical artifact of the sequencing pipeline. Linkage disequilibrium might explain the correlated functional status among segregating V segments, but an unknown experimental factor could not be excluded. Because HLA typing was missing for some donors at each locus, association tests included only the typed subset. In an earlier analysis of some 540 of the donors, most TCR beta V segments appeared in productive rearrangements about 87% or about 30% of the time, broadly matching IMGT annotations. The authors suggested that the approach could potentially be generalized to other disease states and immunological phenotypes. A further reported finding was that TCR beta sequences accurately predicted the HLA-A and HLA-B alleles for most subjects in the first cohort. According to a later analysis, most CMV-associated TCR beta chains appeared to be HLA-restricted, and the HLA associations seemed to be driven largely by CMV exposure. Roughly uniform sequencing depth across donors was assumed in presence/absence analyses, although this assumption may not hold. The study listed over 150 TCR beta chains as associated with cytomegalovirus. Because counts were too low, around 17 rarely observed V segments, including chromosome 9 orphons, were left out of the earlier analysis of over 550 of the donors. In a later analysis, HLA-associated TCR beta chains showed more clonal expansion and lower generation probabilities than non-associated chains that were equally common. In a later analysis, the rate of TCR association differed among HLA loci, with DRB1 alleles having the most associated TCRs and HLA-C alleles having the fewest. For the cohort, immune exposure information was limited to CMV serostatus.

Recombination linked TRBV27 to TRBJ2-3, with 11 junctional bases fitting TRBD2. The receptor's source is a young man in good health and CMV-seropositive. The material sequenced was PBMCs. CDR3 region: CASSSGLAGTTDTQYF. The DNA sequence is TGTGCCAGCAGTTCCGGACTAGCGGGTACCACAGATACGCAGTATTTT.